Described below is a single T cell receptor beta chain sequence and its context. Its specific antigen is unknown. Base qualities are missing; no much larger clone stands one base away. The sample belongs to a study of radiotherapy plus CTLA-4 blockade in lung cancer (dated by TCRdb to 2017 to 2018). Concerning the study at large: Objective responses occurred in roughly 19% of enrolled patients, and 30% to 35% achieved disease control.

The study evaluated CTLA-4 blockade (ipilimumab) given together with focal radiation therapy in patients who had chemo-refractory metastatic non-small-cell lung cancer. From the germline V gene, CDR1 is SGHRS and CDR2 is YFSETQ. Germline trimming amounts to 4 bases on V and 4 bases on J, with 4 as the count of junction bases outside the gene matches. The cysteine opens and the phenylalanine closes a CDR3 of 15 amino acids. Only CDR3 DNA is held: 45 bases, read in frame from base 1. Library prep was done by the immunoSEQ multiplex PCR assay. Here the immuneACCESS table is served through TCRdb, limited to in-frame sequences with V and J called. Missing clones are a known gap in these copies; in checked studies unresolved V genes cover under half, and the rest lacks a known reason. For this sample there are 40,000 to 55,000 clones; 75% to 80% appear just once. The top ten clones comprise over 2.5% of the sample.

General study outcomes and caveats: Increased serum interferon-beta after radiation, together with early dynamic changes in blood T cell clones, were reported to be the strongest predictors of response. TCR clones derived from tumors expanded in peripheral blood after treatment with radiotherapy and ipilimumab.

The rearrangement combines TRBV5-1 with TRBJ2-5; TRBD2 aligns with 13 central bases. The clonotype originates from a human donor with non-small cell lung cancer whose response to radiotherapy plus ipilimumab could not be evaluated. The sequencing here drew on peripheral blood, taken from a patient treated with radiotherapy plus ipilimumab. CDR3 loop: CASSPGTSGAETQYF. The nucleotide sequence is TGCGCCAGCAGCCCGGGGACTAGCGGGGCAGAGACCCAGTACTTC.